This entry lists 21 T cell receptor beta chains sequenced from one sample in a study of blood T cell repertoires in COVID-19. Produced via immunoSEQ multiplex PCR; TCRdb's table is partial and in-frame only. The table records fewer than 300,000 clones, over 75% of them present only once. Sequenced sample: PBMCs or T cells enriched from blood (not recorded which). Source of these receptors: a woman aged 25 to 39 who had recovered from COVID-19.

The chain recombines TRBV5-1 with TRBJ1-1, with 8 bases matching TRBD1. The germline V gene has CDR1 SGHRS and CDR2 YFSETQ. This CDR3 comprises 13 residues. The junction had 5 bases not matched to a gene; V was cut back by 3 bases and J by 7 bases. CDR3 protein: CASSSRGLDEAFF. CDR3 sequence (DNA): TGCGCCAGCAGCTCCAGGGGGCTTGATGAAGCTTTCTTT.

The rearrangement links TRBV25-1 to TRBJ1-2; 9 nucleotides match TRBD1. The germline gives CDR1 MGHDK, CDR2 SYGVNS. CDR3 size: 12 residues. The ends lost 4 bases at V and 8 bases at J; junction bases unmatched: 2. The CDR3 sequence is CASSGTGVGYTF. In DNA, the CDR3 is TGTGCCAGCAGTGGGACAGGGGTAGGCTACACCTTC.

CDR3 amino acids: CASSYSMGPSGAFF. In DNA form, the CDR3 reads TGTGCCAGCAGTTACTCGATGGGCCCCTCGGGGGCTTTCTTT. The chain uses TRBV6-2 or TRBV6-3 and TRBJ1-1; D not resolved. Germline V gene data show CDR1 as MNHEY and CDR2 as SVGEGT. The CDR3 runs 14 residues. V shed 0 bases and J shed 11 bases, with 16 bases lying between them.

The CDR3 loop is CASSFYPRSVAGGAAGELFF. The CDR3 DNA is TGTGCCAGCAGCTTTTACCCCCGTTCGGTGGCAGGGGGAGCGGCCGGGGAGCTGTTTTTT. This chain uses TRBV7-6 with TRBJ2-2; the match to TRBD1 covers 7 bases. The trim removed 3 bases at V and 6 bases at J, leaving 22 bases unmatched. Germline V gene sequence: CDR1 SGHVS, CDR2 FNYEAQ. The CDR3 contains 20 residues.

V and J are TRBV30 and TRBJ1-1; D is uncertain. CDR3 size: 15 residues. The V end lost 2 bases, the J end lost 3 bases, and 16 bases lay between the germline ends. Germline-derived CDR1 and CDR2 are GTSNPN and SVGIG (reference sequence). As DNA, the CDR3 is TGTGCCTGGAGTCCCGGTTTTGCGGGTGACACTGAAGCTTTCTTT. Protein product: CAWSPGFAGDTEAFF.

The CDR3 DNA is TGTGCCAGCAGCGATAGGACTAGCGGGAGTACCTACGAGCAGTACTTC. Amino acids: CASSDRTSGSTYEQYF. This chain links TRBV7-3 with TRBJ2-7; 13 nucleotides line up with TRBD2. The V gene's germline CDR1 is SGHTA and CDR2 FQGTGA. The CDR3 loop spans 16 amino acids. Trimming took 5 bases from V and 2 from J; bases not matched to a gene: 6.

J is TRBJ2-1 and V is TRBV25-1, with 13 nucleotides matching TRBD2. Germline CDR1 reads MGHDK; CDR2 reads SYGVNS. This CDR3 has 14 amino acids. The CDR3 nucleotides read TGTGCAGACCGACTAGCGGGAGGTTCAAATGAGCAGTTCTTC. Its translation: CADRLAGGSNEQFF.

CDR3 amino acids: CASSLRDFNLDNEQFF. The CDR3, as DNA: TGCGCCAGCAGCTTGCGGGACTTTAATTTAGACAATGAGCAGTTCTTC. The chain links TRBV5-1 to TRBJ2-1, with a tentative D call TRBD2 (6 bases). The CDR3 spans 16 residues. The germline gives CDR1 SGHRS, CDR2 YFSETQ. Trimming took off 1 base at V and 5 bases at J, with 16 bases between the two ends. The full variable domain, its missing parts supplied by reference TRBV5-1 and TRBJ2-1, is KAGVTQTPRYLIKTRGQQVTLSCSPISGHRSVSWYQQTPGQGLQFLFEYFSETQRNKGNFPGRFSGRQFSNSRSEMNVSTLELGDSALYLCASSLRDFNLDNEQFFGPGTRLTVL.

V is TRBV28 and J is TRBJ2-1; TRBD2 matches 8 bases. Germline trimming cut 7 bases from V and 3 bases from J; bases unmatched to any gene: 8. The CDR3 has 15 amino acids. The V gene's germline CDR1 is MDHEN and CDR2 SYDVKM. In DNA form, the CDR3 reads TGTGCCAGCAAATTAGCGGGGATCGACTACAATGAGCAGTTCTTC. Translating it yields CASKLAGIDYNEQFF. Full variable domain (rest looked up from reference TRBV28 and TRBJ2-1): DVKVTQSSRYLVKRTGEKVFLECVQDMDHENMFWYRQDPGLGLRLIYFSYDVKMKEKGDIPEGYSVSREKKERFSLILESASTNQTSMYLCASKLAGIDYNEQFFGPGTRLTVL.

V is TRBV11-3 and J is TRBJ2-1, with 9 bases that match TRBD2. V dropped 1 base and J dropped 3; count of bases not matched to a gene: 1. The CDR3 contains 15 residues. The germline V gene has CDR1 SGHNT and CDR2 YENEEA. The CDR3: CASSLASGNYNEQFF. As DNA, the CDR3 is TGTGCCAGCAGCTTAGCTAGCGGGAACTACAATGAGCAGTTCTTC.

The genes are TRBV28 and TRBJ2-7; 7 bases fit TRBD1. The CDR3 has 13 amino acids. V dropped 6 bases and J dropped 2; count of bases not matched to a gene: 4. Germline V gene data show CDR1 as MDHEN and CDR2 as SYDVKM. The CDR3 DNA is TGTGCCAGCAGGGACGGACAGGCCTACGAGCAGTACTTC. Protein sequence: CASRDGQAYEQYF.

As DNA, the CDR3 is TGTGCCAGCAGGAGTCCATCGAACACTGAAGCTTTCTTT. It translates to CASRSPSNTEAFF. This chain links TRBV25-1 with TRBJ1-1; D not certain. V was shortened by 6 bases and J by 1 base, with 9 bases between the two germline ends. The CDR3 totals 13 residues. CDR1 and CDR2 (germline): MGHDK, SYGVNS.

The chain uses TRBV5-1 and TRBJ2-7; TRBD1 matches at 9 bases. This CDR3 spans 15 amino acids. V was clipped by 4 bases and J by 0 bases; unmatched bases: 5. Per germline, CDR1 SGHRS and CDR2 YFSETQ. Written as DNA, the CDR3 is TGCGCCAGCAGCCATGGGACAGGGTCCTCCTACGAGCAGTACTTC. It yields the protein CASSHGTGSSYEQYF. Complete variable domain (other parts from reference TRBV5-1 and TRBJ2-7): KAGVTQTPRYLIKTRGQQVTLSCSPISGHRSVSWYQQTPGQGLQFLFEYFSETQRNKGNFPGRFSGRQFSNSRSEMNVSTLELGDSALYLCASSHGTGSSYEQYFGPGTRLTVT.

The chain links TRBV7-6 to TRBJ2-3, with 14 bases matching TRBD2. The V gene's germline CDR1 is SGHVS and CDR2 FNYEAQ. The CDR3 spans 15 residues. V was pared by 4 bases and J by 6 bases, with 3 bases of the junction left unmatched. The CDR3 sequence: CASSSWTSGRDTQYF. The CDR3 DNA reads TGTGCCAGCAGCTCCTGGACTAGCGGGAGGGATACGCAGTATTTT.

This clone was counted only a few times. The chain links TRBV5-6 to TRBJ1-2; D possibly corresponds to TRBD1 (6 bases). Germline assignment: CDR1 SGHDT and CDR2 YYEEEE. The CDR3 totals 14 residues. Trimming left V 7 bases short and J 0 bases short, with 13 bases between. This CDR3 reads CASFPGDANYGYTF. CDR3 DNA sequence: TGTGCCAGCTTTCCAGGGGACGCTAACTATGGCTACACCTTC.

This chain links TRBV19 with TRBJ1-5; tentative D call: TRBD1 (6 bases). This CDR3 region has 15 residues. Between the trimmed V and J ends, which lost 2 bases and 3 bases, there was a span of 11 bases. In germline, CDR1 is LNHDA, CDR2 SQIVND (reference sequence). This chain's CDR3 is CASSITGQNNQPQHF. The CDR3 DNA reads TGTGCCAGTAGTATAACTGGACAGAACAATCAGCCCCAGCATTTT.

This chain connects TRBV9 to TRBJ2-1; tentative D call: TRBD2 (6 bases). The CDR3 is made up of 15 amino acids. Germline-derived CDR1 and CDR2 are SGDLS and YYNGEE. Trimming removed 3 bases at V and 6 bases at J, with 16 bases between. This CDR3 reads CASSAPHSSANEQFF. In nucleotides, the CDR3 is TGTGCCAGCAGCGCTCCCCACTCTAGCGCCAATGAGCAGTTCTTC.

The chain combines TRBV18 with TRBJ2-3; 12 bases are a match to TRBD2. Germline trimming cut 6 bases from V and 0 bases from J; bases unmatched to any gene: 7. Germline CDR1 reads KGHSH; CDR2 reads LQKENI. The CDR3 spans 17 residues. The CDR3 DNA follows: TGTGCCAGCTCGCGGCTAGCGGGAGGGCCAAGCACAGATACGCAGTATTTT. Translated: CASSRLAGGPSTDTQYF. The entire variable domain, with the rest obtained from reference TRBV18 and TRBJ2-3, is as follows: NAGVMQNPRHLVRRRGQEARLRCSPMKGHSHVYWYRQLPEEGLKFMVYLQKENIIDESGMPKERFSAEFPKEGPSILRIQQVVRGDSAAYFCASSRLAGGPSTDTQYFGPGTRLTVL.

The rearrangement uses TRBV7-9 and TRBJ2-5; TRBD2 matches at 15 bases. Germline assignment: CDR1 SEHNR and CDR2 FQNEAQ (reference sequence). This CDR3 has 19 residues. After removal of 6 bases from V and 2 bases from J, the junction contained 13 bases not matched to a gene. Here the CDR3 DNA reads TGTGCCAGCAGTTGGGACCGAGGACTAGCGGGAGGGAAACAAGAGACCCAGTACTTC. Translated: CASSWDRGLAGGKQETQYF.

This clone came up once. The CDR3 DNA is TGCGCCAGCAGCTTGGACAGGTCAGATACGCAGTATTTT. It encodes CASSLDRSDTQYF. The rearrangement uses TRBV5-1 and TRBJ2-3; D perhaps matches TRBD1 (5 bases). Trimming cost V 0 bases and J 4 bases, with 6 bases left between them. The CDR3 is made up of 13 amino acids. Per germline, CDR1 SGHRS and CDR2 YFSETQ.

J is TRBJ1-1 and V is TRBV7-3; 8 bases map to TRBD1. Trimming at V came to 4 bases and at J to 5 bases, leaving 6 bases not matched to a gene. Germline V gene data show CDR1 as SGHTA and CDR2 as FQGTGA. The CDR3 contains 14 residues. The CDR3 DNA sequence: TGTGCCAGCAGCTCCAGGGGGCTTGGGACTGAAGCTTTCTTT. Encoded protein: CASSSRGLGTEAFF.